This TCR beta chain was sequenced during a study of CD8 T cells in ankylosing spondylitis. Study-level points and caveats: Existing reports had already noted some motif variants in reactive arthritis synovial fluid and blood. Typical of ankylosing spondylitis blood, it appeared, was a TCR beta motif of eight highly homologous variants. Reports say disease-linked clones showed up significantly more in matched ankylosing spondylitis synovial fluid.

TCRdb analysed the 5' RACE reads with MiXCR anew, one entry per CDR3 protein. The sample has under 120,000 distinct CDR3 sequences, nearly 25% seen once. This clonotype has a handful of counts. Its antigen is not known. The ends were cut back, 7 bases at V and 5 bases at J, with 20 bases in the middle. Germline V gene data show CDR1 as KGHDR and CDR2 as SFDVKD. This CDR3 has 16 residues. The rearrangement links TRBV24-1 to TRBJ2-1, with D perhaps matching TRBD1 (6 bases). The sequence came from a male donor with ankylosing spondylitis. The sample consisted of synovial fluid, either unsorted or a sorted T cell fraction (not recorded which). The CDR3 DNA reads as TGTGCCACCAGCTCTACCGGGACAACCACCGACAATGAGCAGTTCTTC. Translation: CATSSTGTTTDNEQFF.